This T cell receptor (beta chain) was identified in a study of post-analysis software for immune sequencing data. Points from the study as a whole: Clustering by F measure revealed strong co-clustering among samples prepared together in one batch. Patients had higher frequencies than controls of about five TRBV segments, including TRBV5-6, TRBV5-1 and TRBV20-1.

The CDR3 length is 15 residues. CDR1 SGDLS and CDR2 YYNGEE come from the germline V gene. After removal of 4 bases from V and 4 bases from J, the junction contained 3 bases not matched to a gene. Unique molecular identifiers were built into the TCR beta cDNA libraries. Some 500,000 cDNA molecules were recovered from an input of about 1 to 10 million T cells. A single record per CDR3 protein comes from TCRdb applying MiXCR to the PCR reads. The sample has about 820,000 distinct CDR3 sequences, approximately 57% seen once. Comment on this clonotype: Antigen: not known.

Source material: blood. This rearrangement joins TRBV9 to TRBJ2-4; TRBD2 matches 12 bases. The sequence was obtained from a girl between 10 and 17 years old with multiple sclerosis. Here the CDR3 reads CASSPGTSGKNIQYF. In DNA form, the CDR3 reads TGTGCCAGCAGCCCAGGGACTAGCGGGAAAAACATTCAGTACTTC.